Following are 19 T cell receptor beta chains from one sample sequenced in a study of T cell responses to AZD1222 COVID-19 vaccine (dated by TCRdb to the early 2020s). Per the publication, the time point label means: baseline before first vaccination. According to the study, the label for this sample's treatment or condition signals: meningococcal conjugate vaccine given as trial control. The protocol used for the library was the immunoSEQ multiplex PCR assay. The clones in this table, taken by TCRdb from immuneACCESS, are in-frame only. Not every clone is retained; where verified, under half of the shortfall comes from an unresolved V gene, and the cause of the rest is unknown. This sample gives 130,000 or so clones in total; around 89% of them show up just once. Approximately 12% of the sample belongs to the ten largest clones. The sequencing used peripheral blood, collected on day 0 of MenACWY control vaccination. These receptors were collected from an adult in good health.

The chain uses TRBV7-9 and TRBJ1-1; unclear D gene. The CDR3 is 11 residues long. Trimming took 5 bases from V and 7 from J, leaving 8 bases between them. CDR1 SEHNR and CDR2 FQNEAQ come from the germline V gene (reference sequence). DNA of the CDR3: TGTGCCAGCAGCCGAGAACATGAAGCTTTCTTT. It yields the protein CASSREHEAFF.

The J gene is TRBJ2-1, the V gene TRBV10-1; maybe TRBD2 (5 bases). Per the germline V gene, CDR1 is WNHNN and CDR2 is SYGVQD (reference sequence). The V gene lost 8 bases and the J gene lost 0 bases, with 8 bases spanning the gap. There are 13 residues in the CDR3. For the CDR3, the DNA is TGCGCCAGCGAAGGGAGCTCCTACAATGAGCAGTTCTTC. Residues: CASEGSSYNEQFF.

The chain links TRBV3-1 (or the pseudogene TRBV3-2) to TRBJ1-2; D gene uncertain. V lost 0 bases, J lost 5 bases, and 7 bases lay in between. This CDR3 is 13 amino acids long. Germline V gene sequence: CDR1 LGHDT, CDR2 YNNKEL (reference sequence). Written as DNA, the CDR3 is TGTGCCAGCAGCCAAGAATCTGTTTATGGCTACACCTTC. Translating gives CASSQESVYGYTF.

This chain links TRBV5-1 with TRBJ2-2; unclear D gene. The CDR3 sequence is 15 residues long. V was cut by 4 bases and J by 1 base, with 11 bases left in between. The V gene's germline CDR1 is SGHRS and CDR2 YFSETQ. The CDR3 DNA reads TGCGCCAGCAGCCACGGAGCACTGAACACCGGGGAGCTGTTTTTT. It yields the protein CASSHGALNTGELFF. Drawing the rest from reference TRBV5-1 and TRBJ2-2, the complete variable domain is KAGVTQTPRYLIKTRGQQVTLSCSPISGHRSVSWYQQTPGQGLQFLFEYFSETQRNKGNFPGRFSGRQFSNSRSEMNVSTLELGDSALYLCASSHGALNTGELFFGEGSRLTVL.

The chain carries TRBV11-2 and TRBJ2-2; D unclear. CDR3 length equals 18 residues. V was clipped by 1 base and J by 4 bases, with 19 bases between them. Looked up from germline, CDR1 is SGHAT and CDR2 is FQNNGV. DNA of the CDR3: TGTGCCAGCAGCTTAGGGAGACTTCCCTTTATCTTCACCGGGGAGCTGTTTTTT. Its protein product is CASSLGRLPFIFTGELFF.

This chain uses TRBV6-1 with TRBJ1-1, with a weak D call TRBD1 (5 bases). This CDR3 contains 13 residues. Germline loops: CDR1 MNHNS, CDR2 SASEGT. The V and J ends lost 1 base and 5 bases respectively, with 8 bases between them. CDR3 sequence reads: CASSEGGRTEAFF. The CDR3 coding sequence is TGTGCCAGCAGTGAAGGGGGGAGGACTGAAGCTTTCTTT.

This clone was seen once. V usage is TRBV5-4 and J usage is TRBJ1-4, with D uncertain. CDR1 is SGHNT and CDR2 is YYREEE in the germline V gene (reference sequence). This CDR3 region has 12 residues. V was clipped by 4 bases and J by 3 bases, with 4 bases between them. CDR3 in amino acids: CASSLPNEKLFF. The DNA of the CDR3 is TGTGCCAGCAGCCTTCCTAATGAAAAACTGTTTTTT.

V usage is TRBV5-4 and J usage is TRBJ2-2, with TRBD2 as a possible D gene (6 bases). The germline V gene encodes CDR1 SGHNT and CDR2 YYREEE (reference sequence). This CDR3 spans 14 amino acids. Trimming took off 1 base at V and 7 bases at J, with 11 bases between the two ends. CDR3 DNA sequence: TGTGCCAGCAGCTTGCGCAGGGAGGTCGGGGAGCTGTTTTTT. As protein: CASSLRREVGELFF.

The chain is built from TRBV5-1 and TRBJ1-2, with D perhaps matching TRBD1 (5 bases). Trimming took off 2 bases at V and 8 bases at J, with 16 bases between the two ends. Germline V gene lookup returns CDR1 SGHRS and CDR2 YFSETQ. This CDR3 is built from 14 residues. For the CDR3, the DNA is TGCGCCAGCAGCTTACCCGGGACCAAAGGGGGCTACACCTTC. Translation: CASSLPGTKGGYTF.

The CDR3 DNA sequence: TGTGCCAGCAGCTTCAACCGGGGGGGAAACACTGAAGCTTTCTTT. It codes for CASSFNRGGNTEAFF. This chain connects TRBV5-6 to TRBJ1-1; possible D gene TRBD1, 5 bases. V was cut by 2 bases and J by 2 bases, with 13 bases left in between. CDR1 is SGHDT, CDR2 YYEEEE, per germline. The CDR3 spans 15 residues.

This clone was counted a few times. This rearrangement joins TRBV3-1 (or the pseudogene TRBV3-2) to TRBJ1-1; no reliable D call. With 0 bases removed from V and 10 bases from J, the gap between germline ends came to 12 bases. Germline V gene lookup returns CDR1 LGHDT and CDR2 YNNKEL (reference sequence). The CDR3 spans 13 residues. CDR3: CASSQDLQSLAFF. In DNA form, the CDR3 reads TGTGCCAGCAGCCAAGACCTACAAAGTTTAGCTTTCTTT.

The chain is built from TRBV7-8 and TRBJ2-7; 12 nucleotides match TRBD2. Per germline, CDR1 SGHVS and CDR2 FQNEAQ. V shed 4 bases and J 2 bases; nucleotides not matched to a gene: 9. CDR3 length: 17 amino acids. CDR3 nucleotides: TGTGCCAGCAGCTCCCCAAACCTAGCGGGAGGGGCCTACGAGCAGTACTTC. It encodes CASSSPNLAGGAYEQYF.

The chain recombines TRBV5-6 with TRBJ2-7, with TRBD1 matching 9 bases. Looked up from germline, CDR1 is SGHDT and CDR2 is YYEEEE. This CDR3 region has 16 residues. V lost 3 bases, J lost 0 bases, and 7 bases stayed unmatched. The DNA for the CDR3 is TGTGCCAGCAGCTGGCGCCCGGGACAGGGCTCCTACGAGCAGTACTTC. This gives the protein CASSWRPGQGSYEQYF.

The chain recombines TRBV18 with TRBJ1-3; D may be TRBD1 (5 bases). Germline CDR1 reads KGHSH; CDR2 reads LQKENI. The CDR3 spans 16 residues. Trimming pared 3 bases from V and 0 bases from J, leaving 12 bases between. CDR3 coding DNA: TGTGCCAGCTCACCGGGGACGCCGAGCTCTGGAAACACCATATATTTT. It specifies CASSPGTPSSGNTIYF.

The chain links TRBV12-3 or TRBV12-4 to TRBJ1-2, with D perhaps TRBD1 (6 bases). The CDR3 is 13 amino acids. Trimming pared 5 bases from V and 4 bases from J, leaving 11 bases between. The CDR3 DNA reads TGTGCCAGCAGTCCCAGGGGTCCCTATGGCTACACCTTC. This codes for CASSPRGPYGYTF.

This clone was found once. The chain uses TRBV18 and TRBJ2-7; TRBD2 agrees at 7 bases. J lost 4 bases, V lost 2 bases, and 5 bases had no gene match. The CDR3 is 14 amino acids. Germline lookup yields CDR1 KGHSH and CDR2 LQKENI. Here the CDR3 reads CASSPSGSGYEQYF. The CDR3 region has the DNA TGTGCCAGCTCACCATCGGGTAGCGGGTACGAGCAGTACTTC.

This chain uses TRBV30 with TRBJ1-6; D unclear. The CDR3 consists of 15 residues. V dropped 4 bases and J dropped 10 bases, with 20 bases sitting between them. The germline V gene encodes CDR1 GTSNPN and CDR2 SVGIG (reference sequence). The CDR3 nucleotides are TGTGCCTGGACTAGCAAAGTTTTTCGGTGGTCACCCCTCCACTTT. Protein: CAWTSKVFRWSPLHF.

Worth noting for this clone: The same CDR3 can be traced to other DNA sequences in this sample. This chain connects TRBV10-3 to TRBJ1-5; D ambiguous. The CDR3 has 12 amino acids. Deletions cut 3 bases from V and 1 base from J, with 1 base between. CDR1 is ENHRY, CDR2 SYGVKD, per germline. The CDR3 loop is CAISDSNQPQHF. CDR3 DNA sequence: TGTGCCATCAGTGACAGCAATCAGCCCCAGCATTTT.

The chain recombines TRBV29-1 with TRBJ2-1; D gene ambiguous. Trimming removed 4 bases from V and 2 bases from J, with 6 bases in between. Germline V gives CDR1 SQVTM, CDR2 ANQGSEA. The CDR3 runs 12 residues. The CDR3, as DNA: TGCAGCGTTGCTCTAGCCTACAATGAGCAGTTCTTC. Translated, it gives CSVALAYNEQFF.